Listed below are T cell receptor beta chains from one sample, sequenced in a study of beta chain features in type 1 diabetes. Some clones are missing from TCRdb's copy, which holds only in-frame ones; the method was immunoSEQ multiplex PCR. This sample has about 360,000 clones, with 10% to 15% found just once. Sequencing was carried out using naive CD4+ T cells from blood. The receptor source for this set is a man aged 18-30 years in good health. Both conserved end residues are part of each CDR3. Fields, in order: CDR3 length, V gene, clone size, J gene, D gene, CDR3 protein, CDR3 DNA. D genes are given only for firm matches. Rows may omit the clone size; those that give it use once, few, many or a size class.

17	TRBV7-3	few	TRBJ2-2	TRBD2	CASSSAPLAGGSGELFF	TGTGCCAGCAGCTCGGCCCCCCTGGCGGGAGGGTCCGGGGAGCTGTTTTTT
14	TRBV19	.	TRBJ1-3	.	CASSPGDSGNTIYF	TGTGCCAGTAGCCCCGGGGACTCTGGAAACACCATATATTTT
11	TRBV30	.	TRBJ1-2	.	CAWSTGGGYTF	TGTGCCTGGAGCACAGGCGGCGGCTACACCTTC
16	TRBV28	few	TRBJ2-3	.	CASSFVVAGSTDTQYF	TGTGCCAGCAGTTTCGTTGTGGCAGGTAGCACAGATACGCAGTATTTT
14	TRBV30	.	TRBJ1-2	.	CAWSSLGDFYGYTF	TGTGCCTGGAGTTCACTCGGGGATTTCTATGGCTACACCTTC
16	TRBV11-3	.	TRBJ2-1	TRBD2	CASSLGLAGTYNEQFF	TGTGCCAGCAGCTTAGGCCTAGCGGGCACTTACAATGAGCAGTTCTTC
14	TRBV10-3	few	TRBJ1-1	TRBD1	CAIMPGQGNTEAFF	TGTGCCATCATGCCGGGACAGGGGAACACTGAAGCTTTCTTT
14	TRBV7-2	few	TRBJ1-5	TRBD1	CASSLTGSDQPQHF	TGTGCCAGCAGCCTGACAGGGTCTGATCAGCCCCAGCATTTT
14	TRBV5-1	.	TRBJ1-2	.	CASSSFSGAYGYTF	TGCGCCAGCAGCTCCTTCTCAGGCGCCTATGGCTACACCTTC
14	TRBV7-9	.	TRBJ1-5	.	CASSSAQGHQPQHF	TGTGCCAGCAGCTCCGCACAGGGACATCAGCCCCAGCATTTT
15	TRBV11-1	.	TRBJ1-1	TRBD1	CASSLQGDSNTEAFF	TGTGCCAGCAGCTTGCAGGGGGATTCAAACACTGAAGCTTTCTTT
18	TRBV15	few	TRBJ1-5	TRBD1	CATSPGQGRPGGNQPQHF	TGTGCCACCAGCCCAGGACAGGGGCGGCCGGGTGGCAATCAGCCCCAGCATTTT
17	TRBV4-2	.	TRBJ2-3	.	CASSQDDQGYGTDTQYF	TGTGCCAGCAGCCAAGATGATCAGGGTTATGGCACAGATACGCAGTATTTT
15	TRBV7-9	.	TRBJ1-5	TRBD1	CASSSGTGVNQPQHF	TGTGCCAGCAGCTCTGGGACAGGGGTGAATCAGCCCCAGCATTTT
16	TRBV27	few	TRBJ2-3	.	CASSSEGITSTDTQYF	TGTGCCAGCAGTTCTGAGGGTATCACTAGCACAGATACGCAGTATTTT
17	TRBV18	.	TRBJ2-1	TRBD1	CASSPTGQGALLGEQFF	TGTGCCAGCTCACCGACGGGACAGGGGGCTTTATTGGGTGAGCAGTTCTTC
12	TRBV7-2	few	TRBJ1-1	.	CASSGGTFEAFF	TGTGCCAGCAGCGGAGGGACGTTTGAAGCTTTCTTT
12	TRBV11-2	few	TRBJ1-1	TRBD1	CASSPGGDRAFF	TGTGCCAGCAGCCCAGGGGGCGATAGGGCTTTCTTT
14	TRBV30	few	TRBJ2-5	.	CAWSRGTLQETQYF	TGTGCCTGGAGTCGAGGGACTCTACAAGAGACCCAGTACTTC
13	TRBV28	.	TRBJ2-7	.	CASRWGLPYEQYF	TGTGCCAGCAGATGGGGGCTTCCCTACGAGCAGTACTTC
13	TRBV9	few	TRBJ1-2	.	CASSVVPDYGYTF	TGTGCCAGCAGCGTAGTGCCGGACTATGGCTACACCTTC
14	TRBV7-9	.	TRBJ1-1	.	CASSLTTADTEAFF	TGTGCCAGCAGCTTAACCACTGCTGACACTGAAGCTTTCTTT
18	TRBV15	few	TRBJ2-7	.	CATSRSWGRRRSSYEQYF	TGTGCCACCAGCAGAAGTTGGGGCCGCAGGAGAAGCTCCTACGAGCAGTACTTC
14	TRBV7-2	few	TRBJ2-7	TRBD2	CASSVSGGAYEQYF	TGTGCCAGCAGCGTTAGCGGGGGGGCCTACGAGCAGTACTTC
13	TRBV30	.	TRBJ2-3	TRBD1	CAWRETGTDTQYF	TGTGCCTGGAGGGAGACAGGGACAGATACGCAGTATTTT
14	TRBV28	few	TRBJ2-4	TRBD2	CASGDSGAKNIQYF	TGTGCCAGCGGGGATAGCGGGGCCAAAAACATTCAGTACTTC
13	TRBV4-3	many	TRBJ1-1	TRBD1	CASSQDGQGEAFF	TGCGCCAGCAGCCAAGATGGACAGGGCGAAGCTTTCTTT